The source of this TCR beta chain is a study of beta chain features in type 1 diabetes. Study-level results: Fewer insertions but more deletions were seen at VDJ junctions in type 1 diabetes patients. Among all four CD4+ subsets, Type 1 diabetes patients had TCRB CDR3s that were moderately but significantly shorter.

About this clone itself: Its matching antigen is unknown.

Sequencing targeted expressed TCRB transcripts, as all isolated RNA had been reverse transcribed. Profiling relied on immunoSEQ multiplex PCR, and the TCRdb table lists in-frame clones only, not all of them. The data hold around 310,000 clones, with 13% observed a single time. This sequence was found in a woman younger than 30 with type 1 diabetes. The specimen sequenced was naive CD4+ T cells from blood.

The CDR3 reads CASNRQGDNQPQHF. The CDR3 nucleotides read TGTGCCAGCAATCGGCAGGGGGACAATCAGCCCCAGCATTTT. The genes are TRBV9 and TRBJ1-5; 7 bases fit TRBD1. Trimming cost V 6 bases and J 3 bases; bases outside gene matches: 6. The length of the CDR3 is 14 residues. Looked up from germline, CDR1 is SGDLS and CDR2 is YYNGEE. The full variable domain, its missing parts supplied by reference TRBV9 and TRBJ1-5, is DSGVTQTPKHLITATGQRVTLRCSPRSGDLSVYWYQQSLDQGLQFLIQYYNGEERAKGNILERFSAQQFPDLHSELNLSSLELGDSALYFCASNRQGDNQPQHFGDGTRLSIL.